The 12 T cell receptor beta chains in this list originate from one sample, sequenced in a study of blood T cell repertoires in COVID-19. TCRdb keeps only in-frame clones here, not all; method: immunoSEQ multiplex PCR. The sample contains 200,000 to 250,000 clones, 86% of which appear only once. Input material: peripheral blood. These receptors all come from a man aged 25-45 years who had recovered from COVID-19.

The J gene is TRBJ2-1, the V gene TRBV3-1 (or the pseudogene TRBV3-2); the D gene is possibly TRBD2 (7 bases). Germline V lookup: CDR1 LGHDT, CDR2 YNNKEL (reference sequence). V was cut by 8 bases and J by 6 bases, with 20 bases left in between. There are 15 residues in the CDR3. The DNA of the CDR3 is TGTGCCAGCGGAGGAGGACGGGGGGCGACCAATGAGCAGTTCTTC. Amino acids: CASGGGRGATNEQFF.

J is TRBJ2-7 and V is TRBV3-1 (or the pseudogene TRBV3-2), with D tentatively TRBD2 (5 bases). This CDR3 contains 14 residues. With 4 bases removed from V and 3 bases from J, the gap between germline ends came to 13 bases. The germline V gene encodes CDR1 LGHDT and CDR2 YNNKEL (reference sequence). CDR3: CASSRTGRGYEQYF. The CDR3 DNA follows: TGTGCCAGCAGCCGCACGGGGAGAGGCTACGAGCAGTACTTC.

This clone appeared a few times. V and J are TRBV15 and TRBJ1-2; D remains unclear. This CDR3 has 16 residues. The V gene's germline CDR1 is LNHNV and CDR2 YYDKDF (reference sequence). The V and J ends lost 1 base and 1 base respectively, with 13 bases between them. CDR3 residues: CATSRGQADLNYGYTF. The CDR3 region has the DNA TGTGCCACCAGCAGAGGCCAGGCCGACCTTAACTATGGCTACACCTTC.

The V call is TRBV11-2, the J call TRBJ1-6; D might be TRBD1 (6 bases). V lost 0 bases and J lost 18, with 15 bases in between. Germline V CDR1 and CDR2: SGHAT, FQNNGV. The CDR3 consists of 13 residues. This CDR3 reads CASSLESGIGGHF. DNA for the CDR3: TGTGCCAGCAGCTTAGAATCGGGGATAGGGGGCCACTTT. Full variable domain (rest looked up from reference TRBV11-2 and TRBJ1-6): EAGVAQSPRYKIIEKRQSVAFWCNPISGHATLYWYQQILGQGPKLLIQFQNNGVVDDSQLPKDRFSAERLKGVDSTLKIQPAKLEDSAVYLCASSLESGIGGHFGNGTRLTVT.

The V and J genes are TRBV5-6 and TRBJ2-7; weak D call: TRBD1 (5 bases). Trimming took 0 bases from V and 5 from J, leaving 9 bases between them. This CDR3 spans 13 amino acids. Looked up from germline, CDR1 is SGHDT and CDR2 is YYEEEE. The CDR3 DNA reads TGTGCCAGCAGCTTGGGGGGCCAGCACGAGCAGTACTTC. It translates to CASSLGGQHEQYF.

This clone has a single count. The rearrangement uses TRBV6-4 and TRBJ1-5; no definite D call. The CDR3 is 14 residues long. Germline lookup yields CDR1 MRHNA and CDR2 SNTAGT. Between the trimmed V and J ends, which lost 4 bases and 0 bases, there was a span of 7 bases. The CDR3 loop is CASSAVSSNQPQHF. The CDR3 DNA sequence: TGTGCCAGCAGTGCGGTTTCTAGCAATCAGCCCCAGCATTTT.

The CDR3 is CASSQLGQGRNTEAFF. The CDR3 region has the DNA TGTGCCAGCAGCCAGCTCGGACAGGGGCGGAACACTGAAGCTTTCTTT. The chain employs TRBV14 and TRBJ1-1; TRBD1 matches 9 bases. This CDR3 is built from 16 residues. The germline V gene encodes CDR1 SGHDN and CDR2 FVKESK. Trimming cost V 3 bases and J 1 base; bases outside gene matches: 6.

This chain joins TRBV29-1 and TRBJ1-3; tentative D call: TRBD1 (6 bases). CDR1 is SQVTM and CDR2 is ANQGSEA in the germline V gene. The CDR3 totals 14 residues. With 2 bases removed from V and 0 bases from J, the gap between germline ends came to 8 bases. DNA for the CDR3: TGCAGCGTTGAAACAGGGATCTCTGGAAACACCATATATTTT. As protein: CSVETGISGNTIYF. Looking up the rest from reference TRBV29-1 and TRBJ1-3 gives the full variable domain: SAVISQKPSRDICQRGTSLTIQCQVDSQVTMMFWYRQQPGQSLTLIATANQGSEATYESGFVIDKFPISRPNLTFSTLTVSNMSPEDSSIYLCSVETGISGNTIYFGEGSWLTVV.

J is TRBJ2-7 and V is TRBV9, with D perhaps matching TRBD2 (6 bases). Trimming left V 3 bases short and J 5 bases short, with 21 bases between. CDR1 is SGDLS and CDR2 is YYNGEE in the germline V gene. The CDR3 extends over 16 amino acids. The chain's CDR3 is CASSASFTGTSDEQYF. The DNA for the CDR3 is TGTGCCAGCAGCGCCTCCTTTACCGGGACTTCGGACGAGCAGTACTTC. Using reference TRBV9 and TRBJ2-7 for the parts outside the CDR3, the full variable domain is DSGVTQTPKHLITATGQRVTLRCSPRSGDLSVYWYQQSLDQGLQFLIQYYNGEERAKGNILERFSAQQFPDLHSELNLSSLELGDSALYFCASSASFTGTSDEQYFGPGTRLTVT.

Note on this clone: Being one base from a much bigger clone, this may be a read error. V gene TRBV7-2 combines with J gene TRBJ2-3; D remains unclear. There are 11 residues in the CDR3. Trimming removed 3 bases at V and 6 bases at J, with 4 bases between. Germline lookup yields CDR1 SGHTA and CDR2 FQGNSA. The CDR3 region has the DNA TGTGCCAGCAGCTTCGGGGATACGCAGTATTTT. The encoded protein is CASSFGDTQYF.

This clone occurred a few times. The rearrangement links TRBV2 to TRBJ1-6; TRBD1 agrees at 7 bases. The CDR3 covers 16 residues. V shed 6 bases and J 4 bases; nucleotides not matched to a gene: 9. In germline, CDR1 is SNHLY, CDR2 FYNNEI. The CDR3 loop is CASRLPGGPYNSPLHF. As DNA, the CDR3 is TGTGCCAGCAGACTGCCAGGGGGACCTTATAATTCACCCCTCCACTTT.

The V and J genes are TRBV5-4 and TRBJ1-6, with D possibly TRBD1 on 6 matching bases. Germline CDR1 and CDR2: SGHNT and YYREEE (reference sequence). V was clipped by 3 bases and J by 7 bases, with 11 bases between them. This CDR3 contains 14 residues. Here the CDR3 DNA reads TGTGCCAGCAGCTGGAACAGGGAGAATTCACCCCTCCACTTT. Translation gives CASSWNRENSPLHF.